This T cell receptor (beta chain) is from a study of cytomegalovirus exposure and HLA in healthy donors. With regard to this clone: Its target is not known.

V lost 8 bases and J 3 bases, leaving 11 bases between the germline ends. The CDR3 totals 13 residues. CDR1 and CDR2 from the germline V gene are MNHEY and SMNVEV (reference sequence). Study-wide points: The study carried out a later analysis of TCR beta sequences. It associated around 17,000 of them with specific HLA alleles at a false discovery rate of 0.05.

PCR involved 60 Vbeta and 13 Jbeta primers. Clones were sequenced by immunoSEQ multiplex PCR, and TCRdb holds only the in-frame ones, with some missing. The data show about 120,000 clones, with around 74% seen just once and over 1.5% held by the top ten. Sequencing was done on a sample of PBMCs. The TCR sequence derives from a woman aged 18-29 years in good health and CMV-seronegative. V gene TRBV27 combines with J gene TRBJ1-5, with D possibly being TRBD1 (5 bases). Written as DNA, the CDR3 is TGTGCCAGCGGGACTTTTTACAATCAGCCCCAGCATTTT. Encoded protein: CASGTFYNQPQHF.